A selection of T cell receptor beta chains follows, all from one sample in a study of regulatory T cells in long-lasting Graves disease. TCRdb re-derived calls from the multiplex PCR reads in MiXCR, one entry per CDR3 protein. The sample shows 370,000 or so distinct CDR3 sequences, 16% of them seen only once. These same data were also listed under a study on T cells in Graves' hyperthyroidism and ophthalmopathy.

The source was peripheral blood mononuclear cells (PBMCs), collected at new diagnosis, from a patient treated with antithyroid drugs. These receptors all stem from a woman aged 18-29 years with Graves disease. Each CDR3 is given without its conserved first and last residue.

>TRBV20-1|TRBJ2-7
SAPKRTGGLEYEQY
>TRBV12-5|TRBJ2-3
ASGPIAGLQY
>TRBV6-1|TRBJ2-3
ASRSYLAGGATGTDTQY
>TRBV12-3/TRBV12-4|TRBJ2-5
ASRRQGLGETQY
>TRBV7-9|TRBJ2-7
ASSSGGNYKQY
>TRBV27|TRBJ1-1
ASGGAEAF
>TRBV12-5|TRBJ2-1
ASGPGQGRNEQF
>TRBV20-1|TRBJ1-4
SAMTTNEKLF
>TRBV5-6|TRBJ1-5
ASSSQPTAIGQPQH
>TRBV9|TRBJ1-4
ASSYQGGTNEKLF
>TRBV6-9|TRBJ2-1
ASSYNKLAGALLYNEQF
>TRBV20-1|TRBJ2-1
SARSAGGNIQF
>TRBV5-1|TRBJ1-4
ASSPQTDELF
>TRBV5-1|TRBJ2-3
ASSLDGVPNTDTQY
>TRBV6-1|TRBJ2-5
ASGSSGRAWETQY
>TRBV7-9|TRBJ2-7
ASSFPQAAHEQY
>TRBV5-1|TRBJ2-7
ASSLAGAGVDEQY
>TRBV5-1|TRBJ2-5
ASSLSGSETQY
>TRBV9|TRBJ1-6
ASSVAQGAGSPLH
>TRBV5-1|TRBJ2-7
ASSLGRDSTYEQY
>TRBV30|TRBJ1-6
AWKIIQGDNSPLH
>TRBV28|TRBJ2-7
ASSLRSGRAYEQY
>TRBV28|TRBJ2-7
ASSMDSTYEQY
>TRBV6-1|TRBJ2-5
ASSDWAAETQY
>TRBV7-9|TRBJ2-7
ASSYGPSYEQC
>TRBV11-2|TRBJ2-7
ASSLDQVYEQY
>TRBV18|TRBJ2-5
ASSPPDRGETQY
>TRBV6-4|TRBJ1-6
ASSVGFGDSPLH
>TRBV9|TRBJ1-1
ASSVEGALVGEAF
>TRBV11-2|TRBJ2-2
ASSSLAGNANTGELF
>TRBV2|TRBJ1-1
ASIVNTEAF
>TRBV20-1|TRBJ2-1
SARALRGGRGNEQF
>TRBV5-1|TRBJ2-3
ASSPRDRVTSREY
>TRBV18|TRBJ2-5
ASSPGLAGNQETQY
>TRBV14|TRBJ2-7
ASSHVPVFGEQY
>TRBV30|TRBJ2-1
AWRSSRISSYNEQF
>TRBV12-3/TRBV12-4|TRBJ1-2
ASSAPGNNGYT
>TRBV7-8|TRBJ1-2
ASSRDRGDGYT
>TRBV5-1|TRBJ1-4
ASSPNVGEEKLF
>TRBV18|TRBJ2-1
ASSPISGLPYNEQF
>TRBV13|TRBJ2-3
ASPPSMERGLSDTQY